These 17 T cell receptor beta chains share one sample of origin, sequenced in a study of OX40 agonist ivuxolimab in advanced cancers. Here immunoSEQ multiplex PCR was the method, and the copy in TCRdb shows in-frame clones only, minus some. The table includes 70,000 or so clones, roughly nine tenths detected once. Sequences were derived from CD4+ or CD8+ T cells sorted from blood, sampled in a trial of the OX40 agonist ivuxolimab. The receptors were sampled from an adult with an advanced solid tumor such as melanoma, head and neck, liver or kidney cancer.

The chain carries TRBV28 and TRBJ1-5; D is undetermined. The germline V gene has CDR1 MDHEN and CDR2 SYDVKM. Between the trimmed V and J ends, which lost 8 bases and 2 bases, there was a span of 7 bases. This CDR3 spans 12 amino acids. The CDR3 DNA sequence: TGTGCCAGCTGGGGAGGCAATCAGCCCCAGCATTTT. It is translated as CASWGGNQPQHF.

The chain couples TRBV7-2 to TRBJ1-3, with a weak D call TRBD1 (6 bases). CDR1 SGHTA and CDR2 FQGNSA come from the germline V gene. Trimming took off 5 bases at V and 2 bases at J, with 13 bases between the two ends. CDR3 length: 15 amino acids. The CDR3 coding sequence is TGTGCCAGCAGCCTTACAGGGAGCGCTGGAAACACCATATATTTT. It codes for CASSLTGSAGNTIYF.

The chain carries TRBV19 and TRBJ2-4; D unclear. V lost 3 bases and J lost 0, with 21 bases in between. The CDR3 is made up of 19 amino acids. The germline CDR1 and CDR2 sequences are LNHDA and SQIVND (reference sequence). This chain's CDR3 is CASSMKGRMADRAKNIQYF. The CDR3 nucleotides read TGTGCCAGTAGTATGAAAGGCAGGATGGCGGATAGAGCCAAAAACATTCAGTACTTC.

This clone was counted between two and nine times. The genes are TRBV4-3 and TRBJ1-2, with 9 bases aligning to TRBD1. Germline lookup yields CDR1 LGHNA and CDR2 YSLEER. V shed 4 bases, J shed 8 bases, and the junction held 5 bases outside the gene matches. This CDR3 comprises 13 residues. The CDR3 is CASSPGQGEGYTF. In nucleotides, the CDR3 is TGCGCCAGCAGCCCGGGACAGGGCGAGGGCTACACCTTC.

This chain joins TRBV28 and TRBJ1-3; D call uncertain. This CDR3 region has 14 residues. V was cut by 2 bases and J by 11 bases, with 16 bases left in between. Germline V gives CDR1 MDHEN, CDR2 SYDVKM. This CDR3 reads CASSLAGPGVAIYF. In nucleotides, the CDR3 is TGTGCCAGCAGTTTAGCAGGTCCCGGGGTCGCCATATATTTT.

CDR3 sequence (DNA): TGCGCCAGCAGCTTGGGAGTAAGGGGCACTGAAGCTTTCTTT. This encodes CASSLGVRGTEAFF. The V and J genes are TRBV5-1 and TRBJ1-1; possible D gene TRBD1, 5 bases. Germline loops: CDR1 SGHRS, CDR2 YFSETQ. The V end was cut by 0 bases, the J end by 4 bases, with 10 bases between. This CDR3 is 14 amino acids long.

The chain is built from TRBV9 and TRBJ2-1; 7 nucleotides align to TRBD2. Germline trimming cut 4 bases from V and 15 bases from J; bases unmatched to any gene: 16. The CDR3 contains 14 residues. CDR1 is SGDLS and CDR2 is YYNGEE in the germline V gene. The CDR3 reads CASSTRETPRDPFF. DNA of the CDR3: TGTGCCAGCAGCACGCGGGAGACACCTAGAGATCCGTTCTTC.

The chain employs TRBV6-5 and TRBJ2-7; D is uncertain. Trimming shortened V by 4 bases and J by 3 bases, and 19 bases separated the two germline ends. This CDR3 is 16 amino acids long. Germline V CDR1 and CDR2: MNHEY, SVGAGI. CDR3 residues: CASSSNFLSRNYEQYF. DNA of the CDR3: TGTGCCAGCAGTTCGAACTTTTTATCGCGGAACTACGAGCAGTACTTC.

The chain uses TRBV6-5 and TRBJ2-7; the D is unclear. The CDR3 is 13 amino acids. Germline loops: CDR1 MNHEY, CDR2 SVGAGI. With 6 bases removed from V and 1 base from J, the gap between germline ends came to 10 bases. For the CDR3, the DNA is TGTGCCAGCAGAACCGACATTTCCTACGAGCAGTACTTC. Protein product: CASRTDISYEQYF.

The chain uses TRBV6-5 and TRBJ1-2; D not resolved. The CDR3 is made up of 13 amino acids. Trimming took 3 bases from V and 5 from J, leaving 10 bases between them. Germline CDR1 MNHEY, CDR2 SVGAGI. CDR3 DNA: TGTGCCAGCAGTTATCCGGGCGGGTATGGCTACACCTTC. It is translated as CASSYPGGYGYTF.

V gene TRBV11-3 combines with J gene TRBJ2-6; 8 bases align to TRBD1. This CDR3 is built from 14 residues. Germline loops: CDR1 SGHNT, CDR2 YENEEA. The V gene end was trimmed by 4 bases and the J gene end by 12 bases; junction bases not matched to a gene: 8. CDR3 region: CASSSGQGKPVLTF. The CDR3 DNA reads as TGTGCCAGCAGCTCAGGACAGGGAAAACCCGTCCTGACTTTC.

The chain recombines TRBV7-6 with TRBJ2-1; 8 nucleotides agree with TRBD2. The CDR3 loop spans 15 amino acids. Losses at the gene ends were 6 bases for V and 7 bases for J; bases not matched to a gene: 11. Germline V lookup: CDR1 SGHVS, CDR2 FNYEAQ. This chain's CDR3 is CASSGSGTGGNEQFF. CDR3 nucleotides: TGTGCCAGCAGTGGCTCCGGGACGGGAGGGAATGAGCAGTTCTTC.

CDR3 region: CAISEGLNYGYTF. DNA for the CDR3: TGTGCCATCAGTGAGGGTCTCAACTATGGCTACACCTTC. The genes are TRBV10-3 and TRBJ1-2; unclear D gene. Trimming shortened V by 2 bases and J by 2 bases, and 6 bases separated the two germline ends. CDR3 size: 13 residues. Germline V gene sequence: CDR1 ENHRY, CDR2 SYGVKD.

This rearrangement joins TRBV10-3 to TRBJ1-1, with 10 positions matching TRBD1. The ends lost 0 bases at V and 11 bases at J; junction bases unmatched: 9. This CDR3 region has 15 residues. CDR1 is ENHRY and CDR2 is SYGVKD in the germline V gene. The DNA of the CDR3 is TGTGCCATCAGTGAGTCGAAACGGGACAGGGGTTACGCTTTCTTT. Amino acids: CAISESKRDRGYAFF.

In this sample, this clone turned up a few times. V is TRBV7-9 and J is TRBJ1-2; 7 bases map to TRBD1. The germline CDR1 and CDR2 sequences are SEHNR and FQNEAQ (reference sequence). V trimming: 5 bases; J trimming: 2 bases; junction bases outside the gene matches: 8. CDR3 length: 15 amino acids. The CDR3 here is CASSLPTGSNYGYTF. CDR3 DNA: TGTGCCAGCAGCCTCCCGACAGGGTCAAACTATGGCTACACCTTC.

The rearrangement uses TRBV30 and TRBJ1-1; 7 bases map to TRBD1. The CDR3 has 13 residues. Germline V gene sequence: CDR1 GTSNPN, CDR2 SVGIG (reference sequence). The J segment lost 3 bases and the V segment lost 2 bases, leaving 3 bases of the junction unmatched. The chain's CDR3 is CAWSPQGDTEAFF. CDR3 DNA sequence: TGTGCCTGGAGTCCCCAGGGGGACACTGAAGCTTTCTTT.

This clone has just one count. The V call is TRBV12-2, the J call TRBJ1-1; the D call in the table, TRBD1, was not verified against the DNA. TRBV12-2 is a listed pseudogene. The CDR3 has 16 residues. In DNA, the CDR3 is TGTGCAAGTCGCAGTCGGTTGGGACAGATGAACACTGAAGCTTTCTTT. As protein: CASRSRLGQMNTEAFF.